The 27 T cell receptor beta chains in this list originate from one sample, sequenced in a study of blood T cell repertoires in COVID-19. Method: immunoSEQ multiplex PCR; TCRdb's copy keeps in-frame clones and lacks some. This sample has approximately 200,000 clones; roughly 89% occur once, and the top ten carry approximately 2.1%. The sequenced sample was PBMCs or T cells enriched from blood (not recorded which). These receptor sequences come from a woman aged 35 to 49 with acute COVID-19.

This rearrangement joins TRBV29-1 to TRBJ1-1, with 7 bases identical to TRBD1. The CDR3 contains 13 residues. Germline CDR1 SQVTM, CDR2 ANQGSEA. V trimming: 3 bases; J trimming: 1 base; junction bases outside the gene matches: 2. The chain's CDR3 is CSVEGDRNTEAFF. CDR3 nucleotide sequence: TGCAGCGTTGAGGGGGACAGGAACACTGAAGCTTTCTTT.

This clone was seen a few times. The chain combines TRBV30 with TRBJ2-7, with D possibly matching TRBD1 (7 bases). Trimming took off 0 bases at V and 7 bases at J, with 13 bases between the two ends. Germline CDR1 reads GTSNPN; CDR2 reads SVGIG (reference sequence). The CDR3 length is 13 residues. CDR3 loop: CAWSVRQGGEQYF. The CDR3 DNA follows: TGTGCCTGGAGTGTAAGGCAGGGGGGAGAGCAGTACTTC. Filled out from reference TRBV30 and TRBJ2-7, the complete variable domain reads SQTIHQWPATLVQPVGSPLSLECTVEGTSNPNLYWYRQAAGRGLQLLFYSVGIGQISSEVPQNLSASRPQDRQFILSSKKLLLSDSGFYLCAWSVRQGGEQYFGPGTRLTVT.

CDR3 region: CASSLDGTGLETQYF. The CDR3 DNA reads as TGCGCCAGCAGCTTGGACGGGACTGGACTAGAGACCCAGTACTTC. The V gene is TRBV5-1, the J gene TRBJ2-5, with D tentatively TRBD2 (6 bases). V shed 0 bases and J shed 4 bases, with 13 bases lying between them. In germline, CDR1 is SGHRS, CDR2 YFSETQ. The CDR3 covers 15 residues.

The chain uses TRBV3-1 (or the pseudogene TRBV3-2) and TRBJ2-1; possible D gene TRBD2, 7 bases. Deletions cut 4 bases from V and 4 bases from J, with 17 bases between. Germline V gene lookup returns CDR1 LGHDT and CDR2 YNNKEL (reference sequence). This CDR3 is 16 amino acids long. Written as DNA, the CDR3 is TGTGCCAGCAGCCGTGGACACGGGGGGCATTACAATGAGCAGTTCTTC. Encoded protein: CASSRGHGGHYNEQFF.

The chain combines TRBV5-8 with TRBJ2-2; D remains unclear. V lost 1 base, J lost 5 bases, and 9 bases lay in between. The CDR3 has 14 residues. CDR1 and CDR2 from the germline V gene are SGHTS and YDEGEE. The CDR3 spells CASSLMRLTGELFF. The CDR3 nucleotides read TGTGCCAGCAGCTTGATGCGCCTTACCGGGGAGCTGTTTTTT. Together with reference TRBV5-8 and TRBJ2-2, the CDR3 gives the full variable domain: EAGVTQSPTHLIKTRGQQATLRCSPISGHTSVYWYQQALGLGLQFLLWYDEGEERNRGNFPPRFSGRQFPNYSSELNVNALELEDSALYLCASSLMRLTGELFFGEGSRLTVL.

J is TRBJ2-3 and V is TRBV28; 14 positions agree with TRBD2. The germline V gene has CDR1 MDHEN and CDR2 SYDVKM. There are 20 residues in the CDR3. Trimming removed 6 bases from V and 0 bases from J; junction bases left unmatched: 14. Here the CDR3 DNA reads TGTGCCAGCAGCCCCCTCGGGACTAGCGGGGGATACCTAAGCACAGATACGCAGTATTTT. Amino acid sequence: CASSPLGTSGGYLSTDTQYF.

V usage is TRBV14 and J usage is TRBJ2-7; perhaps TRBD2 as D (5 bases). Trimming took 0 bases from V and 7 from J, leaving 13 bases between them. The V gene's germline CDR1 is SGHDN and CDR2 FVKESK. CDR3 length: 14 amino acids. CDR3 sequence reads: CASSQDLTKWEQYF. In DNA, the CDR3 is TGTGCCAGCAGCCAAGATCTGACTAAGTGGGAGCAGTACTTC.

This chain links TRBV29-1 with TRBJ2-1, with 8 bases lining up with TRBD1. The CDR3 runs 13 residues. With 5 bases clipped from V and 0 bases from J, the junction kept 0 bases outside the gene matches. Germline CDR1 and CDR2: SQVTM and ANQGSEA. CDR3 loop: CSVQGASYNEQFF. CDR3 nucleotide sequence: TGCAGCGTTCAGGGGGCCTCCTACAATGAGCAGTTCTTC.

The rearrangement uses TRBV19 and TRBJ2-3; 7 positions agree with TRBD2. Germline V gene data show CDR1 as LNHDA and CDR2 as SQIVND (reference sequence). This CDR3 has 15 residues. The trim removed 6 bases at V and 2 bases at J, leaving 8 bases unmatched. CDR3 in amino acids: CASRRAGEPTDTQYF. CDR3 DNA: TGTGCCAGTAGGAGGGCGGGGGAACCCACAGATACGCAGTATTTT.

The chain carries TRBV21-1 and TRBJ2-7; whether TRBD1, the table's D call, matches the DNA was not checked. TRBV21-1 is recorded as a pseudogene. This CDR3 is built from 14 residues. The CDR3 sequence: CASSKLGRAPRGYF. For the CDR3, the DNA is TGTGCCAGCAGCAAATTAGGCAGGGCCCCCCGCGGGTACTTC.

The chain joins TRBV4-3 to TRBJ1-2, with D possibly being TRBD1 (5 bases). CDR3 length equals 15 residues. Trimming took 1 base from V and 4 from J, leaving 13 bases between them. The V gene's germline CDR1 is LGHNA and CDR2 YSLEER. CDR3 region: CASSQGAGGGYGYTF. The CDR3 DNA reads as TGCGCCAGCAGCCAAGGAGCCGGGGGGGGCTATGGCTACACCTTC.

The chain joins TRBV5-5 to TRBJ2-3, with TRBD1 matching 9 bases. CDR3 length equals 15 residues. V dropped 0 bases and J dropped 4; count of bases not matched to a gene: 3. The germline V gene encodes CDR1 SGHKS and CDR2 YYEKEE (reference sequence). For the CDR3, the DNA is TGTGCCAGCAGCTTGGATGGGACAGGGTCAGATACGCAGTATTTT. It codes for CASSLDGTGSDTQYF.

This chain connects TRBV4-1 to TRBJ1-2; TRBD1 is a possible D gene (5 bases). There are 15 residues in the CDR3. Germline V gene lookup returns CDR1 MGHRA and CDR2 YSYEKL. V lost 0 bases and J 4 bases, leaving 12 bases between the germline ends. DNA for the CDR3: TGCGCCAGCAGCCAAGATCTCCAACAGGCCTATGGCTACACCTTC. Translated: CASSQDLQQAYGYTF.

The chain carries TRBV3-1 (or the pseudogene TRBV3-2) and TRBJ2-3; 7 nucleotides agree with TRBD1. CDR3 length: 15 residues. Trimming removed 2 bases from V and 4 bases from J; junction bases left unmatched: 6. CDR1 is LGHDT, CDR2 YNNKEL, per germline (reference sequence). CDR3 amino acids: CASSQQTGFPDTQYF. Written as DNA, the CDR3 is TGTGCCAGCAGCCAACAGACAGGGTTCCCAGATACGCAGTATTTT.

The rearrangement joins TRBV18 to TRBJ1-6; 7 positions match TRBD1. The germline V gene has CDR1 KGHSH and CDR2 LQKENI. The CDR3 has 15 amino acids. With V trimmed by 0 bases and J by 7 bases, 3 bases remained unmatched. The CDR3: CASSPPGTENSPLHF. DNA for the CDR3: TGTGCCAGCTCACCACCAGGGACAGAAAATTCACCCCTCCACTTT.

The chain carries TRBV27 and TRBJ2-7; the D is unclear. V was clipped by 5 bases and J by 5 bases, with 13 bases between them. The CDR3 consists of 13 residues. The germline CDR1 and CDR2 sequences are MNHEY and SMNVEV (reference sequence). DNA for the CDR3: TGTGCCAGCAGTCCCCCTAATAAACACGAGCAGTACTTC. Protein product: CASSPPNKHEQYF.

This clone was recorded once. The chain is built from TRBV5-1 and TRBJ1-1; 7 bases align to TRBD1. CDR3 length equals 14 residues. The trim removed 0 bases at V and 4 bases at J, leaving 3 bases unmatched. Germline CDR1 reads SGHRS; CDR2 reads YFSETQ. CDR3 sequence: CASSLETGITEAFF. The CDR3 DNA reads TGCGCCAGCAGCTTGGAGACAGGGATCACTGAAGCTTTCTTT.

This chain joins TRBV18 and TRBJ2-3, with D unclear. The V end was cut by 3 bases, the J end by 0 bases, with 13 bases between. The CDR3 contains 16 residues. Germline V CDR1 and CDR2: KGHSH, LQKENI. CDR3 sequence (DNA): TGTGCCAGCTCACCTAAACAGTACGCTAGCACAGATACGCAGTATTTT. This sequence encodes CASSPKQYASTDTQYF. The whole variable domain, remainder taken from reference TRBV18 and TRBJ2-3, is NAGVMQNPRHLVRRRGQEARLRCSPMKGHSHVYWYRQLPEEGLKFMVYLQKENIIDESGMPKERFSAEFPKEGPSILRIQQVVRGDSAAYFCASSPKQYASTDTQYFGPGTRLTVL.

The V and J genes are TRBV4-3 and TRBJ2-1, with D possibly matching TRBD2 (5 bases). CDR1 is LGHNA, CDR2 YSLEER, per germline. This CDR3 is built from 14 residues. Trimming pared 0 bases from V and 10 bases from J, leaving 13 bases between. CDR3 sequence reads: CASSQDRGLGEQFF. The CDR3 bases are TGCGCCAGCAGCCAAGATCGGGGTCTGGGGGAGCAGTTCTTC.

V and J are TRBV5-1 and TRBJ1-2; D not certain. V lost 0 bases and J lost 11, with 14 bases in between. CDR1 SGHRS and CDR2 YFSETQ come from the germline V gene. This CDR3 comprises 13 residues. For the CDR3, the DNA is TGCGCCAGCAGCTTGGATTCGATCGGAGGGTACACCTTC. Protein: CASSLDSIGGYTF.

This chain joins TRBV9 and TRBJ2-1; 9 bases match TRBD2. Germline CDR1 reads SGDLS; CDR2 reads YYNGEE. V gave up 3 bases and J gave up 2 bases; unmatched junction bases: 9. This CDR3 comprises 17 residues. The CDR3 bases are TGTGCCAGCAGCGCGTCCGGGACTAGCATACCCTACAATGAGCAGTTCTTC. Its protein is CASSASGTSIPYNEQFF.

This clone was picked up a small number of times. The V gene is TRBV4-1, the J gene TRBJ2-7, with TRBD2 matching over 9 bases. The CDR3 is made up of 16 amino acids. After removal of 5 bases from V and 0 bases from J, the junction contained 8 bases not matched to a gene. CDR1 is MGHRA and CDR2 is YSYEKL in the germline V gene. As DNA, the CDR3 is TGCGCCAGCAGCGCCTCCCCGGGACTAGCCTCCTACGAGCAGTACTTC. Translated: CASSASPGLASYEQYF.

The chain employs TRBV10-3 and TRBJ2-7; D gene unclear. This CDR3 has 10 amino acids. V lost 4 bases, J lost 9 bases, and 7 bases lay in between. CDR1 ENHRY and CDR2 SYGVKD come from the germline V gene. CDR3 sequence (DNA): TGTGCCATCAGTGTCTTGTTGCAGTACTTC. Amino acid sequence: CAISVLLQYF.

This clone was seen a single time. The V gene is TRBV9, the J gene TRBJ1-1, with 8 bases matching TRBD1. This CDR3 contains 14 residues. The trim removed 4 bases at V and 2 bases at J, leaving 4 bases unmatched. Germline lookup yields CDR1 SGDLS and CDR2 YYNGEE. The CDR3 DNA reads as TGTGCCAGCAGCCTACAGGGGGGCAACACTGAAGCTTTCTTT. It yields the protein CASSLQGGNTEAFF.

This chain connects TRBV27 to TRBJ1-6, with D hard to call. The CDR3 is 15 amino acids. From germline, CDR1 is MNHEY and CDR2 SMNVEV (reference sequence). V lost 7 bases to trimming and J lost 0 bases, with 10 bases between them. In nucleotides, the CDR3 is TGTGCCAGCAAGAGGGATTACTCCTATAATTCACCCCTCCACTTT. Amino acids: CASKRDYSYNSPLHF.

The CDR3 region is CASSPGLSTDTQYF. CDR3 bases: TGTGCCAGCAGCCCGGGACTTTCCACAGATACGCAGTATTTT. The chain couples TRBV7-9 to TRBJ2-3; D may be TRBD2 (6 bases). The germline CDR1 and CDR2 sequences are SEHNR and FQNEAQ (reference sequence). Trimming removed 5 bases from V and 2 bases from J, with 11 bases in between. CDR3 length: 14 residues.

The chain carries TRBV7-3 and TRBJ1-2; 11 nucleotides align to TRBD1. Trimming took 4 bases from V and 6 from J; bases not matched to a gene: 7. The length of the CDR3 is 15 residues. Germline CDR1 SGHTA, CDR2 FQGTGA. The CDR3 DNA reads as TGTGCCAGCAGCTCACCGGGACAGGGGGAAGATGGCTACACCTTC. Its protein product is CASSSPGQGEDGYTF.